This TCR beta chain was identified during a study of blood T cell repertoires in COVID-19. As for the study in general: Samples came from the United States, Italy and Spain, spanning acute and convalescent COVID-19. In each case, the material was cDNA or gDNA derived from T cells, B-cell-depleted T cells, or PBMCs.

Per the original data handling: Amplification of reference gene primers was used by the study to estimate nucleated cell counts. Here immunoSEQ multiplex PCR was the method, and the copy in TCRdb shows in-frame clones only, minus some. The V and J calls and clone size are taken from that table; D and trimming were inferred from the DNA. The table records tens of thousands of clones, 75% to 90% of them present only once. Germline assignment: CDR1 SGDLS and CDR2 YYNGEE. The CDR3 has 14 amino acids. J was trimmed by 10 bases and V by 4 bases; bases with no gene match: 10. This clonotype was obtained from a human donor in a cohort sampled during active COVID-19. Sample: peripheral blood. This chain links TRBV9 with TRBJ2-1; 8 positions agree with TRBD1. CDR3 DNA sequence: TGTGCCAGCAGCCCTCGGGACAGGCCCGGGGAGCAGTTCTTC. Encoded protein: CASSPRDRPGEQFF.